This is a list of T cell receptor beta chains from one sample in a study of post-analysis software for immune sequencing data. From the PCR reads, TCRdb called clonotypes with MiXCR, one entry per CDR3 protein. The sample shows 600,000 to 750,000 distinct CDR3 sequences, 55% to 60% of them seen only once. The sample consisted of blood. These receptors were collected from a girl aged 2-15 years with multiple sclerosis. The CDR3 runs from the conserved cysteine through the conserved F or W. Fields, in order: V gene, CDR3 length, D gene, J gene, clone size, CDR3 protein, CDR3 DNA. A D gene is named only where the DNA matches it firmly. Clone size is given for some rows only: seen once, a few or many times, or a class if the clone is expanded.

TRBV29-1,13,.,TRBJ1-1,.,CSGLGRMNTEAFF,TGCAGCGGACTCGGTCGCATGAACACTGAAGCTTTCTTT
TRBV7-9,13,.,TRBJ1-4,.,CASSPRGREKLFF,TGTGCCAGCAGCCCCCGTGGAAGGGAAAAACTGTTTTTT
TRBV7-6,17,TRBD1,TRBJ1-4,once,CASSFGQGARANEKLFF,TGTGCCAGCAGCTTCGGACAGGGGGCGAGAGCTAATGAAAAACTGTTTTTT
TRBV4-1,15,TRBD2,TRBJ2-7,.,CASSRSKRGTYEQYF,TGCGCCAGCAGCCGGTCGAAGCGGGGGACCTACGAGCAGTACTTC
TRBV7-2,14,.,TRBJ1-1,.,CASSHRTENTEAFF,TGTGCCAGCAGTCACCGGACGGAGAACACTGAAGCTTTCTTT
TRBV6-5,16,TRBD2,TRBJ2-2,.,CASTPLRSGGTGELFF,TGTGCCAGCACTCCCTTGAGGAGCGGGGGGACCGGGGAGCTGTTTTTT
TRBV5-5,15,.,TRBJ1-2,.,CANSLRTVTFYGYTF,TGTGCCAACAGCCTCCGGACGGTTACTTTCTATGGCTACACCTTC
TRBV12-3/TRBV12-4,13,.,TRBJ1-1,.,CASTLLGDTEAFF,TGTGCCAGCACCTTGCTCGGGGACACTGAAGCTTTCTTT
TRBV5-1,18,.,TRBJ2-6,.,CASSSRDRIPSGANVRTF,TGCGCCAGCAGCTCCCGGGACCGCATACCTTCTGGGGCCAACGTCCGGACTTTC
TRBV29-1,18,TRBD2,TRBJ2-3,.,CSVETSGSPDTSTDTQYF,TGCAGCGTGGAAACTAGCGGGAGTCCCGATACTAGCACAGATACGCAGTATTTT
TRBV30,16,TRBD2,TRBJ2-5,.,CAWRTSGRAYQETQYF,TGTGCCTGGAGAACTAGCGGGAGGGCCTATCAAGAGACCCAGTACTTC
TRBV6-2/TRBV6-3,14,.,TRBJ2-3,.,CASSYLAEGDTQYF,TGTGCCAGCAGTTACCTAGCAGAGGGAGATACGCAGTATTTT
TRBV29-1,12,.,TRBJ2-3,.,CSVALAADTQYF,TGCAGCGTTGCTTTAGCGGCAGATACGCAGTATTTT
TRBV7-2,14,.,TRBJ2-7,.,CASSPVGSSYEQYF,TGTGCCAGCAGCCCCGTCGGGAGCTCCTACGAGCAGTACTTC
TRBV29-1,13,TRBD1,TRBJ1-5,.,CSISTGVDQPQHF,TGCAGCATTTCGACAGGGGTTGACCAGCCCCAGCATTTT
TRBV5-1,14,.,TRBJ2-7,.,CASSPGLISYEQYF,TGCGCCAGCAGCCCCGGACTGATCTCCTACGAGCAGTACTTC
TRBV29-1,14,.,TRBJ2-5,.,CGAGTGPGSKTQYF,TGCGGCGCCGGGACGGGCCCTGGCTCGAAGACCCAGTACTTC
TRBV12-3/TRBV12-4,16,TRBD1,TRBJ2-1,.,CASSFFSGQGANEQFF,TGTGCCAGCAGTTTTTTTTCGGGACAGGGGGCGAATGAGCAGTTCTTC
TRBV7-2,16,TRBD2,TRBJ2-3,few,CASSLGGTSGTDTQYF,TGTGCCAGCAGCTTAGGGGGGACTAGCGGCACAGATACGCAGTATTTT
TRBV5-1,13,.,TRBJ2-3,.,CTSSFHLVDTQYF,TGCACCAGCAGCTTCCACCTCGTGGATACGCAGTATTTT
TRBV6-2/TRBV6-3,12,.,TRBJ2-7,few,CASSYSNREQYF,TGTGCCAGCAGTTACTCGAATCGCGAGCAGTACTTC
TRBV7-9,15,.,TRBJ2-3,.,CASSLRRGDTDTQYF,TGTGCCAGCAGCTTGAGAAGGGGCGATACAGATACGCAGTATTTT
TRBV6-6,14,TRBD2,TRBJ2-1,once,CASGGGGTYNEQFF,TGTGCCAGCGGCGGGGGGGGGACCTACAATGAGCAGTTCTTC
TRBV29-1,13,TRBD1,TRBJ1-1,.,CSAREGARTEAFF,TGCAGCGCCCGTGAGGGGGCGAGGACTGAAGCTTTCTTT
TRBV20-1,14,.,TRBJ2-5,.,CSARGGQTQETQYF,TGCAGTGCTAGAGGTGGACAGACTCAAGAGACCCAGTACTTC
TRBV7-2,15,TRBD2,TRBJ2-5,.,CASSWGSSGQETQYF,TGTGCCAGCAGCTGGGGTTCTAGCGGCCAAGAGACCCAGTACTTC
TRBV7-2,14,TRBD1,TRBJ1-1,few,CASSLAGGPTEAFF,TGTGCCAGCAGCTTAGCAGGGGGCCCCACTGAAGCTTTCTTT
TRBV20-1,15,.,TRBJ2-3,.,CSASARRDGTDTQYF,TGCAGTGCTAGTGCCCGCAGGGATGGAACAGATACGCAGTATTTT
TRBV12-3/TRBV12-4,16,TRBD2,TRBJ2-1,.,CASSLIREGPYNEQFF,TGTGCCAGCAGTTTAATCCGGGAGGGTCCCTACAATGAGCAGTTCTTC
TRBV25-1,13,.,TRBJ2-7,.,CASSDPFSYEQYF,TGTGCCAGCAGTGATCCGTTCTCCTACGAGCAGTACTTC
TRBV6-5,9,.,TRBJ1-6,.,CASGTPLHF,TGTGCCAGCGGGACACCCCTCCACTTT
TRBV20-1,14,.,TRBJ2-7,.,CSAGRERSSYEQYF,TGCAGTGCCGGAAGGGAGCGGAGCTCTTACGAGCAGTACTTC
TRBV6-1,15,TRBD2,TRBJ2-1,.,CASILGAGGMDEQFF,TGTGCCAGCATTTTAGGAGCGGGAGGGATGGATGAGCAGTTCTTC
TRBV7-2,15,.,TRBJ1-1,.,CASSPGPSWGTEAFF,TGTGCCAGCAGCCCGGGGCCCTCCTGGGGGACTGAAGCTTTCTTT
TRBV30,15,TRBD2,TRBJ2-1,.,CAWRDIAGGYNEQFF,TGTGCCTGGAGGGACATAGCGGGAGGGTACAATGAGCAGTTCTTC
TRBV7-3,12,.,TRBJ2-5,once,CASSLGSKTQYF,TGTGCCAGCAGCTTAGGCAGTAAGACCCAGTACTTC
TRBV27,14,TRBD1,TRBJ2-1,.,CAISWGQGVGEQFF,TGTGCCATTTCCTGGGGACAGGGGGTAGGTGAGCAGTTCTTC
TRBV20-1,13,TRBD1,TRBJ1-4,.,CSAPGTDYEKLFF,TGCAGTGCTCCCGGGACAGATTATGAAAAACTGTTTTTT
TRBV5-5,17,.,TRBJ2-7,.,CASSLAPKLQGSYEQYF,TGTGCCAGCAGCTTGGCCCCAAAATTACAGGGCTCCTACGAGCAGTACTTC
TRBV29-1,13,TRBD1,TRBJ2-7,few,CSVLSPTGGEQYF,TGCAGCGTCCTCTCCCCGACAGGGGGCGAGCAGTACTTC
TRBV6-4,13,TRBD1,TRBJ2-7,few,CATQRGQENEQYF,TGTGCCACACAACGGGGACAGGAGAACGAGCAGTACTTC
TRBV7-7,14,.,TRBJ2-5,.,CASSFPGRQETRYF,TGTGCTAGCAGCTTCCCAGGGCGGCAAGAGACCCGGTACTTC
TRBV21-1,12,.,TRBJ2-7,.,CAAPGGSYEQYF,TGTGCCGCCCCCGGGGGGTCCTACGAGCAGTACTTC
TRBV12-3/TRBV12-4,16,.,TRBJ1-5,.,CASSPKRGEGNQPQHF,TGTGCCAGCAGTCCTAAAAGAGGGGAAGGTAATCAGCCCCAGCATTTT
TRBV6-2/TRBV6-3,13,.,TRBJ1-6,.,CATGEVDRRPLHF,TGTGCCACCGGAGAAGTTGATCGCCGTCCCCTCCACTTT
TRBV6-2/TRBV6-3,12,.,TRBJ2-1,.,CASSYIHNEQFF,TGTGCCAGCAGTTATATACACAATGAGCAGTTCTTC
TRBV4-2,16,TRBD1,TRBJ2-1,.,CASSQDAGTGYNEQFF,TGTGCCAGCAGCCAAGATGCCGGGACAGGGTACAATGAGCAGTTCTTC
TRBV27,15,.,TRBJ1-2,.,CASRPWTDAFYGYTF,TGTGCCAGCAGGCCCTGGACGGATGCTTTCTATGGCTACACCTTC
TRBV29-1,17,TRBD2,TRBJ2-4,few,CSAASGGFGVAKNIQYF,TGCAGCGCTGCCAGCGGGGGGTTCGGAGTAGCCAAAAACATTCAGTACTTC
TRBV15,14,.,TRBJ2-7,.,CATSRVGPRYEQYF,TGTGCCACCAGCAGAGTGGGGCCCCGCTACGAGCAGTACTTC
TRBV29-1,13,.,TRBJ1-2,.,CSVDQVSNYGYTF,TGCAGCGTTGACCAGGTCTCGAACTATGGCTACACCTTC
TRBV6-2/TRBV6-3,14,TRBD1,TRBJ2-1,.,CASSRLQGANEQFF,TGTGCCAGCAGTCGGCTACAGGGGGCCAATGAGCAGTTCTTC